Below are 29 T cell receptor beta chains sequenced from a single sample in a study of T-cell memory formation after mild COVID-19. TCRdb independently ran MiXCR on the 5' RACE reads; one entry per CDR3 protein. The repertoire holds around 510,000 distinct CDR3 sequences, about 20% seen once, with under 8.5% in the top ten. The sample taken for sequencing was PBMCs or a T cell subset sorted from them (not recorded which). The source is an adult woman who had mild COVID-19 (a few samples of this study predate the infection). Cell type and time point are not known.

This clonotype was seen at least ten times. This chain joins TRBV7-9 and TRBJ1-6; tentatively, D is TRBD1 (5 bases). Germline V CDR1 and CDR2: SEHNR, FQNEAQ (reference sequence). CDR3 length: 14 amino acids. V was shortened by 3 bases and J by 5 bases, with 8 bases between the two germline ends. CDR3 bases: TGTGCCAGCAGCTTTCGGGGGGATAATTCACCCCTCCACTTT. This sequence encodes CASSFRGDNSPLHF.

This clonotype was counted a few times. V usage is TRBV29-1 and J usage is TRBJ2-1; possibly TRBD2 for D (6 bases). V was pared by 5 bases and J by 0 bases, with 11 bases between. This CDR3 has 14 residues. Germline V gives CDR1 SQVTM, CDR2 ANQGSEA. The CDR3 here is CSVPRGFSYNEQFF. The CDR3 nucleotides are TGCAGCGTTCCCCGGGGGTTCTCCTACAATGAGCAGTTCTTC.

The chain couples TRBV12-3 or TRBV12-4 to TRBJ1-1; 12 bases fit TRBD1. With 4 bases clipped from V and 6 bases from J, the junction kept 6 bases outside the gene matches. The CDR3 consists of 15 residues. The CDR3 here is CASSWGTGGMSEAFF. The CDR3 DNA sequence: TGTGCCAGCAGTTGGGGGACAGGGGGCATGTCTGAAGCTTTCTTT.

The genes are TRBV2 and TRBJ1-4; 9 bases are a match to TRBD1. V lost 6 bases to trimming and J lost 8 bases; unmatched junction nucleotides: 22. There are 19 residues in the CDR3. In germline, CDR1 is SNHLY, CDR2 FYNNEI. CDR3 nucleotide sequence: TGTGCCAGCAGCACCCCAGCTAAAGATACAGGGGGCGGATCGGAAAAACTGTTTTTT. Its translation: CASSTPAKDTGGGSEKLFF.

This clonotype was seen only a few times. J is TRBJ2-1 and V is TRBV3-1; D unclear. CDR3 size: 11 residues. Between the trimmed V and J ends, which lost 1 base and 10 bases, there was a span of 5 bases. Germline assignment: CDR1 LGHDT and CDR2 YNNKEL (reference sequence). The CDR3 sequence: CASSQVTEQFF. CDR3 coding DNA: TGTGCCAGCAGCCAAGTTACGGAGCAGTTCTTC.

The V gene is TRBV19, the J gene TRBJ2-1, with TRBD2 as a possible D gene (7 bases). There are 14 residues in the CDR3. V lost 6 bases and J 8 bases, leaving 17 bases between the germline ends. From germline, CDR1 is LNHDA and CDR2 SQIVND (reference sequence). CDR3 DNA sequence: TGTGCCAGTAGCCCCTCAGGGGCGGGGGATGAGCAGTTCTTC. This gives the protein CASSPSGAGDEQFF.

This clonotype was observed a handful of times. In nucleotides, the CDR3 is TGTGCCAGCAGTTTAAGACAGGATAGCAATCAGCCCCAGCATTTT. Its protein is CASSLRQDSNQPQHF. The V gene is TRBV12-3 or TRBV12-4, the J gene TRBJ1-5; a weak D match, TRBD1 (6 bases). The CDR3 runs to 15 residues. Trimming removed 2 bases at V and 0 bases at J, with 8 bases between.

The CDR3 sequence is CASSLYQELNTEAFF. In DNA, the CDR3 is TGTGCCAGCTCACTCTATCAGGAGTTGAACACTGAAGCTTTCTTT. The V gene is TRBV18, the J gene TRBJ1-1; D gene uncertain. Germline CDR1 KGHSH, CDR2 LQKENI. V lost 4 bases and J lost 0, with 12 bases in between. The CDR3 has 15 residues.

This clonotype was found many times. This chain connects TRBV24-1 to TRBJ2-1, with TRBD2 matching over 11 bases. Germline trimming cut 6 bases from V and 4 bases from J; bases unmatched to any gene: 4. Germline V gene sequence: CDR1 KGHDR, CDR2 SFDVKD. This CDR3 is built from 15 residues. The CDR3 DNA follows: TGTGCCACCAGTCTGGGGACTAGCGGATACAATGAGCAGTTCTTC. Encoded protein: CATSLGTSGYNEQFF.

This clonotype has only a few counts. This chain connects TRBV5-1 to TRBJ2-5; TRBD1 is a possible D gene (6 bases). This CDR3 is built from 13 residues. V was cut by 4 bases and J by 4 bases, with 11 bases left in between. The germline CDR1 and CDR2 sequences are SGHRS and YFSETQ. The CDR3 loop reads CASSPTGTETQYF. The DNA for the CDR3 is TGCGCCAGCAGCCCCACAGGGACAGAGACCCAGTACTTC.

This clonotype was picked up many times. The rearrangement uses TRBV5-1 and TRBJ2-3; 11 bases are a match to TRBD1. With 3 bases clipped from V and 4 bases from J, the junction kept 4 bases outside the gene matches. The CDR3 is 15 amino acids. Germline assignment: CDR1 SGHRS and CDR2 YFSETQ. The chain's CDR3 is CASSSGTGGSDTQYF. The CDR3 DNA sequence: TGCGCCAGCAGCTCCGGGACAGGGGGTTCAGATACGCAGTATTTT.

The chain couples TRBV20-1 to TRBJ2-5, with 7 bases identical to TRBD2. The CDR3 extends over 13 amino acids. Germline lookup yields CDR1 DFQATT and CDR2 SNEGSKA (reference sequence). After removal of 7 bases from V and 1 base from J, the junction contained 6 bases not matched to a gene. CDR3 loop: CSVPASGQETQYF. CDR3 coding DNA: TGCAGTGTACCGGCTAGCGGCCAAGAGACCCAGTACTTC.

The genes are TRBV7-9 and TRBJ2-3; D might be TRBD2 (6 bases). Per germline, CDR1 SEHNR and CDR2 FQNEAQ (reference sequence). This CDR3 is 17 amino acids long. The germline V and J ends were trimmed by 5 bases and 1 base, with 19 bases remaining between them. The CDR3 DNA is TGTGCCAGCAGCCAAAAAGGGGACTCCTGGGGCACAGATACGCAGTATTTT. It yields the protein CASSQKGDSWGTDTQYF.

The table lists this clonotype with many counts. V is TRBV5-8 and J is TRBJ1-1, with no clear D. Trimming left V 0 bases short and J 7 bases short, with 13 bases between. The germline V gene encodes CDR1 SGHTS and CDR2 YDEGEE. The CDR3 is made up of 14 amino acids. The CDR3 sequence is CASSLGGLRVEAFF. The CDR3 coding sequence is TGTGCCAGCAGCTTGGGTGGGTTGAGAGTTGAAGCTTTCTTT.

The chain employs TRBV7-9 and TRBJ2-2; 14 bases align to TRBD2. J lost 10 bases, V lost 5 bases, and 12 bases had no gene match. There are 17 residues in the CDR3. The germline V gene encodes CDR1 SEHNR and CDR2 FQNEAQ (reference sequence). Here the CDR3 reads CASSNRLAGGPAEELFF. CDR3 DNA sequence: TGTGCCAGCAGCAACAGACTAGCGGGAGGGCCGGCGGAGGAGCTGTTTTTT.

This clonotype was observed a handful of times. The rearrangement joins TRBV3-1 to TRBJ1-2; D gene unclear. Per the germline V gene, CDR1 is LGHDT and CDR2 is YNNKEL (reference sequence). Trimming took off 7 bases at V and 2 bases at J, with 11 bases between the two ends. This CDR3 spans 13 amino acids. The CDR3 DNA sequence: TGTGCCAGCAACCCCTCGGGCAACTATGGCTACACCTTC. Translated: CASNPSGNYGYTF.

The table lists this clonotype with a count of one. The V and J genes are TRBV7-9 and TRBJ2-1, with unresolved D. Per germline, CDR1 SEHNR and CDR2 FQNEAQ (reference sequence). V was trimmed by 1 base and J by 9 bases, leaving 16 bases between them. The CDR3 sequence is 15 residues long. The CDR3 loop reads CASSLGQVLPAEQFF. The CDR3, as DNA: TGTGCCAGCAGCTTAGGGCAGGTCCTACCAGCTGAGCAGTTCTTC.

V gene TRBV6-2 or TRBV6-3 combines with J gene TRBJ2-1, with TRBD2 matching 7 bases. Trimming removed 6 bases from V and 5 bases from J; junction bases left unmatched: 10. The CDR3 length is 15 residues. Germline V gene lookup returns CDR1 MNHEY and CDR2 SVGEGT. Written as DNA, the CDR3 is TGTGCCAGCAGGACTGGCGGGAGTAGGGACAATGAGCAGTTCTTC. This gives the protein CASRTGGSRDNEQFF.

This clonotype was observed a few times. The chain combines TRBV6-6 with TRBJ2-5; perhaps TRBD2 as D (6 bases). The CDR3 covers 15 residues. Germline lookup yields CDR1 MNHNY and CDR2 SVGAGI (reference sequence). V lost 6 bases and J 4 bases, leaving 18 bases between the germline ends. The CDR3 sequence: CASRGGRSSGETQYF. The CDR3 nucleotides are TGTGCCAGCAGGGGGGGTAGGTCCTCGGGAGAGACCCAGTACTTC.

This clonotype was observed many times. The chain joins TRBV18 to TRBJ2-1; D is unclear. CDR1 and CDR2 from the germline V gene are KGHSH and LQKENI. The CDR3 totals 12 residues. V shed 3 bases and J shed 7 bases, with 7 bases lying between them. The CDR3 DNA reads as TGTGCCAGCTCACCGCTAGGAAATGAGCAGTTCTTC. It codes for CASSPLGNEQFF.

The rearrangement uses TRBV6-5 and TRBJ2-1; 12 bases match TRBD2. In germline, CDR1 is MNHEY, CDR2 SVGAGI. The CDR3 loop spans 15 amino acids. J was trimmed by 10 bases and V by 8 bases; bases with no gene match: 12. The CDR3 DNA sequence: TGTGCCAGCCAAACCCGGACTAGCGGGACGCAGGAGCAGTTCTTC. Translation gives CASQTRTSGTQEQFF.

CDR3 bases: TGTGCCAGCAGCCTCCTGGCCTCACCACGCACTGAAGCTTTCTTT. Translated: CASSLLASPRTEAFF. The chain links TRBV4-2 to TRBJ1-1; D is unresolved. In germline, CDR1 is LGHNA, CDR2 YNFKEQ. Trimming shortened V by 4 bases and J by 4 bases, and 16 bases separated the two germline ends. CDR3 length equals 15 residues.

This clonotype was recorded a few times. V and J are TRBV12-3 or TRBV12-4 and TRBJ1-1, with D possibly TRBD1 on 6 matching bases. This CDR3 has 15 amino acids. Trimming left V 5 bases short and J 6 bases short, with 19 bases between. Written as DNA, the CDR3 is TGTGCCAGCAGTCGTACACAGGGAGCGGAGCCTGAAGCTTTCTTT. Amino acids: CASSRTQGAEPEAFF.

A few counts support this clonotype. The chain employs TRBV30 and TRBJ2-3; the match to TRBD2 covers 7 bases. J gave up 1 base and V 4 bases, and 5 bases lay outside the gene matches. The germline CDR1 and CDR2 sequences are GTSNPN and SVGIG (reference sequence). This CDR3 contains 14 residues. The CDR3 is CAWIDRGGTDTQYF. The CDR3 DNA follows: TGTGCCTGGATTGACCGGGGGGGCACAGATACGCAGTATTTT.

The V gene is TRBV6-2 or TRBV6-3, the J gene TRBJ2-3; 10 bases are shared with TRBD1. This CDR3 is built from 18 residues. The germline V gene has CDR1 MNHEY and CDR2 SVGEGT. With V trimmed by 2 bases and J by 2 bases, 10 bases remained unmatched. The CDR3 coding sequence is TGTGCCAGCAGTTACGGACAGACAGGGGGCGCTTTCACAGATACGCAGTATTTT. This gives the protein CASSYGQTGGAFTDTQYF.

A few counts support this clonotype. The CDR3 DNA follows: TGTGCCAGCAGGGGTCGTTGGACAGGGACAAACTACGAGCAGTACTTC. It codes for CASRGRWTGTNYEQYF. V is TRBV2 and J is TRBJ2-7; 8 positions match TRBD1. This CDR3 has 16 amino acids. Germline trimming cut 6 bases from V and 3 bases from J; bases unmatched to any gene: 13. CDR1 SNHLY and CDR2 FYNNEI come from the germline V gene. The full variable domain, its missing parts supplied by reference TRBV2 and TRBJ2-7, is EPEVTQTPSHQVTQMGQEVILRCVPISNHLYFYWYRQILGQKVEFLVSFYNNEISEKSEIFDDQFSVERPDGSNFTLKIRSTKLEDSAMYFCASRGRWTGTNYEQYFGPGTRLTVT.

This clonotype was seen ten or more times. This sequence joins TRBV11-3 and TRBJ2-2, with TRBD1 matching 7 bases. Per germline, CDR1 SGHNT and CDR2 YENEEA. The CDR3 contains 11 residues. Losses at the gene ends were 10 bases for V and 7 bases for J; bases not matched to a gene: 3. The CDR3 sequence: CATQGYGELFF. The CDR3 DNA reads as TGTGCCACACAGGGGTACGGGGAGCTGTTTTTT.

This clonotype came up many times. Written as DNA, the CDR3 is TGTGCCAGCAGTTACTTGGGACTAGCGGGAGGTTACGACAATGAGCAGTTCTTC. Translated, it gives CASSYLGLAGGYDNEQFF. V gene TRBV6-2 or TRBV6-3 combines with J gene TRBJ2-1; 15 nucleotides line up with TRBD2. The V segment lost 1 base and the J segment 5 bases; nucleotides outside the gene matches: 6. This CDR3 spans 18 amino acids. Germline lookup yields CDR1 MNHEY and CDR2 SVGEGT.

This clonotype was recorded at least ten times. CDR3 loop: CATSDSGQPLRAQHF. The CDR3 DNA follows: TGTGCCACCAGTGATTCGGGACAGCCCCTACGGGCCCAGCATTTT. The rearrangement joins TRBV24-1 to TRBJ1-5; 7 bases are a match to TRBD1. Germline trimming cut 2 bases from V and 11 bases from J; bases unmatched to any gene: 11. Germline CDR1 and CDR2: KGHDR and SFDVKD. This CDR3 contains 15 residues.